The rows below give T cell receptor beta chains drawn from one sample of a study of T-cell reconstitution after alpha-beta-depleted transplantation in children. From the PCR reads, TCRdb called clonotypes with MiXCR, one entry per CDR3 protein. The table lists 15,000 or so distinct CDR3 sequences, 4.5% to 6% of them singletons. The sequencing here drew on PBMCs, taken before TCRalphabeta/CD19-depleted stem cell transplant. The receptors stem from a boy younger than 18 with acute lymphoblastic leukemia, due to receive a stem cell transplant. Both conserved end residues are part of each CDR3. The D gene is left open where the match is weak. For some rows the clone size is stated as once, few or many, or as a class when expanded; others skip it.

v_gene	abundance	d_gene	j_gene	CDR3aa	CDR3nt
TRBV27	many	NA	TRBJ1-1	CASKALIGGVNTEAFF	TGTGCCAGCAAAGCCCTGATTGGAGGGGTTAACACTGAAGCTTTCTTT
TRBV28	many	TRBD2	TRBJ2-5	CASSLRGVEETQYF	TGTGCCAGCAGTTTACGGGGGGTGGAAGAGACCCAGTACTTC
TRBV5-3	NA	TRBD1	TRBJ2-7	CARGPGQPAYEQYF	TGTGCCAGGGGACCGGGACAGCCCGCCTACGAGCAGTACTTC
TRBV12-3/TRBV12-4	many	NA	TRBJ1-3	CASSDTTDSGNTIYF	TGTGCCAGCAGTGACACGACAGACTCTGGAAACACCATATATTTT
TRBV4-1	many	NA	TRBJ1-1	CASSQEGLNTEAFF	TGCGCCAGCAGCCAAGAAGGGCTGAACACTGAAGCTTTCTTT
TRBV20-1	medium-sized	TRBD1	TRBJ1-1	CSASGTGYNTEAFF	TGCAGTGCTTCCGGGACAGGATACAACACTGAAGCTTTCTTT
TRBV12-3/TRBV12-4	NA	TRBD2	TRBJ2-5	CGSPTSGGRETQYF	TGTGGCAGTCCGACTAGCGGGGGTCGGGAGACCCAGTACTTC
TRBV4-1	many	NA	TRBJ1-1	CASSPGGGRANTEAFF	TGCGCCAGCAGCCCCGGGGGAGGCAGGGCGAACACTGAAGCTTTCTTT
TRBV28	many	NA	TRBJ2-1	CASEGQTVRNEQFF	TGTGCCAGCGAGGGTCAGACAGTTCGGAATGAGCAGTTCTTC
TRBV9	many	NA	TRBJ2-1	CASSVVTSGEQFF	TGTGCCAGCAGCGTAGTGACGTCGGGTGAGCAGTTCTTC
TRBV6-5	medium-sized	NA	TRBJ2-6	CASSYGVSGANVLTF	TGTGCCAGCAGTTATGGGGTCTCTGGGGCCAACGTCCTGACTTTC
TRBV12-3/TRBV12-4	many	NA	TRBJ1-1	CASSLDQSRTATNTEAFF	TGTGCCAGCAGTTTAGACCAATCAAGGACAGCCACGAACACTGAAGCTTTCTTT
TRBV20-1	many	NA	TRBJ1-1	CSAGGQTNTEAFF	TGCAGTGCGGGGGGGCAAACTAACACTGAAGCTTTCTTT
TRBV28	many	TRBD1	TRBJ2-7	CASSLALDRLTYEQYF	TGTGCCAGCAGTCTGGCTCTGGACAGGCTTACCTACGAGCAGTACTTC
TRBV5-1	many	TRBD2	TRBJ2-3	CASSLSIASGSLTDTQYF	TGCGCCAGCAGCTTGTCCATCGCTAGCGGGAGTCTAACAGATACGCAGTATTTT
TRBV5-1	many	NA	TRBJ2-7	CASSLLSGGGEQYF	TGCGCCAGCAGCTTGTTGTCCGGAGGGGGGGAGCAGTACTTC
TRBV7-8	many	NA	TRBJ1-3	CASSLVYSGNTIYF	TGTGCCAGCAGCTTAGTTTACTCTGGAAACACCATATATTTT
TRBV7-9	many	NA	TRBJ2-7	CASQWGEYEQYF	TGTGCCAGCCAATGGGGGGAATACGAGCAGTACTTC
TRBV10-3	many	NA	TRBJ2-1	CAISTQADEQFF	TGTGCCATCAGCACCCAGGCGGATGAGCAGTTCTTC
TRBV20-1	many	TRBD1	TRBJ1-5	CSARGQVHSNQPQHF	TGCAGTGCTAGGGGACAGGTTCACTCCAATCAGCCCCAGCATTTT
TRBV6-2/TRBV6-3	many	TRBD2	TRBJ2-1	CASSYSPPSGIYNEQFF	TGTGCCAGCAGTTATTCCCCCCCTAGCGGAATATACAATGAGCAGTTCTTC
TRBV18	many	NA	TRBJ2-5	CASSMGETQYF	TGTGCCAGCTCAATGGGAGAGACCCAGTACTTC
TRBV29-1	many	TRBD1	TRBJ2-1	CSVWTGTQEQFF	TGCAGCGTTTGGACAGGGACTCAGGAGCAGTTCTTC
TRBV12-3/TRBV12-4	many	TRBD2	TRBJ2-7	CAFSLNRLAGDAGYEQYF	TGTGCCTTCAGTTTAAACCGACTAGCGGGGGACGCCGGATACGAGCAGTACTTC
TRBV2	many	TRBD2	TRBJ2-4	CASSEWEGAKNIQYF	TGTGCCAGCAGTGAGTGGGAGGGCGCCAAAAACATTCAGTACTTC
TRBV5-5	many	TRBD2	TRBJ2-3	CASSSGLAGPKTDTQYF	TGTGCCAGCAGCTCGGGACTAGCGGGGCCTAAGACAGATACGCAGTATTTT
TRBV2	many	NA	TRBJ2-3	CAGGDPGSDTQYF	TGTGCCGGAGGGGACCCAGGTTCAGATACGCAGTATTTT
TRBV12-3/TRBV12-4	many	TRBD2	TRBJ2-7	CASSFGLAGAYEQYF	TGTGCCAGCAGTTTTGGACTAGCGGGAGCCTACGAGCAGTACTTC
TRBV4-1	many	TRBD1	TRBJ1-2	CASSHSTGENYGYTF	TGCGCCAGCAGCCACTCGACAGGGGAGAACTATGGCTACACCTTC